A single sample is the source of the 2 T cell receptor beta chains below, sequenced in a study of identifying expanded T cells in peripheral blood. Libraries were prepared by immunoSEQ multiplex PCR; TCRdb keeps only in-frame clonotypes and omits some of them. Among tens of thousands of clones listed, about 80% were seen once. The sequencing sample was made of blood. These receptors originate from a person between 18 and 75 years old in good health.

The chain combines TRBV5-1 with TRBJ2-3; 11 nucleotides match TRBD1. Losses at the gene ends were 4 bases for V and 4 bases for J; bases not matched to a gene: 8. This CDR3 spans 16 amino acids. From germline, CDR1 is SGHRS and CDR2 YFSETQ. This CDR3 is CASSRGDRGAPDTQYF. DNA of the CDR3: TGCGCCAGCAGCCGAGGGGACAGGGGGGCCCCAGATACGCAGTATTTT.

V and J are TRBV6-1 and TRBJ1-4; 7 bases are shared with TRBD1. Looked up from germline, CDR1 is MNHNS and CDR2 is SASEGT. The junction had 6 bases not matched to a gene; V was cut back by 6 bases and J by 5 bases. The CDR3 loop spans 14 amino acids. Here the CDR3 DNA reads TGTGCCAGCAGGCTGACAGGGATAAATGAAAAACTGTTTTTT. Protein: CASRLTGINEKLFF.